Listed below are T cell receptor beta chains from one sample, sequenced in a study of cytomegalovirus exposure and HLA in healthy donors. Some clones are missing from TCRdb's copy, which holds only in-frame ones; the method was immunoSEQ multiplex PCR. The sample lists 150,000 to 200,000 clones; roughly 80% were seen once. The material sequenced was PBMCs. Receptor source: a boy younger than 18 in good health and CMV-seronegative. CDR3s include the opening cysteine and the closing phenylalanine or tryptophan. D genes are given only for firm matches. Size tells how often a clone was seen (once, few, many) or the class of an expanded clone, and some rows leave it out.

v_gene	d_gene	abundance	j_gene	CDR3nt	CDR3aa
TRBV29-1	-	-	TRBJ2-1	TGCAGCGTTGATTCAGGGTACAATGAGCAGTTCTTC	CSVDSGYNEQFF
TRBV11-3	-	-	TRBJ2-3	TGTGCCAGCAGCTTAGCTGGACCGGGGACAACGACTCAAGAGGCAGATACGCAGTATTTT	CASSLAGPGTTTQEADTQYF
TRBV7-7	-	-	TRBJ2-1	TGTGCTAGCAGCTCCGGGTCGCCTTCCGACAATGAGCAGTTCTTC	CASSSGSPSDNEQFF
TRBV4-3	-	-	TRBJ2-7	TGCGCCAGCAGCCAAGCCCCAGGGTACAACGAGCAGTACTTC	CASSQAPGYNEQYF
TRBV2	TRBD1	-	TRBJ2-3	TGTGCCAGCAGTGAATTTAATATGGGCAGGGGGCCAGATACGCAGTATTTT	CASSEFNMGRGPDTQYF
TRBV15	-	-	TRBJ1-5	TGTGCCACCAGCAGACAGGGCAATCAGCCCCAGCATTTT	CATSRQGNQPQHF
TRBV28	TRBD2	-	TRBJ2-1	TGTGCCAGCACCGGCAGGGCTAGCGGGGGGGGAAGCTCCTACAATGAGCAGTTCTTC	CASTGRASGGGSSYNEQFF
TRBV27	-	-	TRBJ2-7	TGTGCCAGCAGTGACCTCAGGGGTCGGCCGTACTTC	CASSDLRGRPYF
TRBV6-5	TRBD1	-	TRBJ2-3	TGTGCCAGCATCGGACAGGGGGCGAATACGCAGTATTTT	CASIGQGANTQYF
TRBV20-1	-	-	TRBJ2-1	TGCAGTGCTAGTCGCGGGGATGAGCAGTTCTTC	CSASRGDEQFF
TRBV29-1	-	-	TRBJ2-5	TGCAGCGTTGGGGCCCCGGAAGAAGAGACCCAGTACTTC	CSVGAPEEETQYF
TRBV6-1	TRBD1	-	TRBJ2-5	TGTGCCAGCAGTGTCACAGGGGCGCTGGGTGAGACCCAGTACTTC	CASSVTGALGETQYF
TRBV5-4	-	-	TRBJ2-1	TGTGCCAGCAGCTATCTTCCCCGCAGCTCCTACAATGAGCAGTTCTTC	CASSYLPRSSYNEQFF
TRBV7-2	-	-	TRBJ1-6	TGTGCCAGCAGCTTAGGGGCGTATAATTCACCCCTCCACTTT	CASSLGAYNSPLHF
TRBV4-1	-	-	TRBJ2-1	TGCGCCAGCAGCCTGGGACTCCGGAATGAGCAGTTCTTC	CASSLGLRNEQFF
TRBV30	-	-	TRBJ2-7	TGTGCCGGGGGGGGGCGGGAAGGGGACTACGAGCAGTACTTC	CAGGGREGDYEQYF
TRBV2	-	-	TRBJ1-1	TGTGCCAGCAGTGAAGCGAGGGTCTCTGACAACACTGAAGCTTTCTTT	CASSEARVSDNTEAFF
TRBV7-9	-	-	TRBJ1-1	TGTTCCAGCAGCTCGGGAGGTCTGATGAACACTGAAGCTTTCTTT	CSSSSGGLMNTEAFF
TRBV9	TRBD2	-	TRBJ2-7	TGTGCCAGCAGCGTAGGCTTCGCGGGAGGGTATGAGCAGTACTTC	CASSVGFAGGYEQYF
TRBV7-2	TRBD1	-	TRBJ1-2	TGTGCCAGCAGCTCCTATGGGACAGGGGTTGGCTACACCTTC	CASSSYGTGVGYTF
TRBV27	-	-	TRBJ2-1	TGTGCCAGCAGTTTAACTCCGGGACTGAAGGGCAGTGAGCAGTTCTTC	CASSLTPGLKGSEQFF
TRBV27	-	-	TRBJ1-1	TGTGCCAGCAGTACCCTGGGCCTTAACACTGAAGCTTTCTTT	CASSTLGLNTEAFF
TRBV7-2	-	-	TRBJ1-1	TGTGCCAGCAGCCATTACAGCCCCGAAGCTTTCTTT	CASSHYSPEAFF
TRBV14	-	-	TRBJ2-1	TGTGCCAGCAGTCGACTGGGGGCCAATGAGCAGTTCTTC	CASSRLGANEQFF
TRBV7-6	-	once	TRBJ2-7	TGTGCCAGCAGTTGGACGGAGGCCTACGAGCAGTACTTC	CASSWTEAYEQYF
TRBV30	-	-	TRBJ1-5	TGTGCCTGGAGTCAGAGGACATCTCGGTCTCAGTGGCCCCAGCATTTT	CAWSQRTSRSQWPQHF
TRBV9	-	-	TRBJ1-2	TGTGCCAGCAGCGTAGGTAGGAGCAAGGACTATGGCTACCCCTTC	CASSVGRSKDYGYPF
TRBV5-4	-	-	TRBJ1-2	TGTGCCAGCAGGGACAGAATGAACTATGGCTACACCTTC	CASRDRMNYGYTF
TRBV11-3	TRBD2	-	TRBJ2-7	TGTGCCAGCAGCTTAGTAGGCGGGAGCGCCCACGAGCAGTACTTC	CASSLVGGSAHEQYF
TRBV6-5	-	few	TRBJ2-5	TGTGCCAGCAGTTACTACGGAGGGGAGACCCAGTACTTC	CASSYYGGETQYF
TRBV19	-	-	TRBJ1-1	TGTGCCAGTAGTATAACAAAGAACACTGAAGCTTTCTTT	CASSITKNTEAFF
TRBV10-1	-	once	TRBJ2-1	TGCGCCAGCAGTACGCAGGGTTACAATGAGCAGTTCTTC	CASSTQGYNEQFF
TRBV4-3	-	few	TRBJ2-2	TGCGCCAGCAGCATCGGACCCGGGGGGAACACCGGGGAGCTGTTTTTT	CASSIGPGGNTGELFF
TRBV19	TRBD2	once	TRBJ2-3	TGTGCCAGTAGTATCCTTAGCGGGAGATGGCCAGATACGCAGTATTTT	CASSILSGRWPDTQYF
TRBV30	TRBD1	-	TRBJ2-1	TGTGCGTTTCAGGGGGCCGGGAAGCAGTTCTTC	CAFQGAGKQFF
TRBV10-3	-	few	TRBJ1-1	TGTGCCATCAGTGAGTTGAGGGATGAAGCTTTCTTT	CAISELRDEAFF
TRBV5-4	TRBD1	-	TRBJ2-1	TGTGCCAGCAGCCCCACAGGGGACTCCTACAATGAGCAGTTCTTC	CASSPTGDSYNEQFF
TRBV4-1	TRBD1	-	TRBJ2-7	TGCGCCAGCAGCCAGGCCGGGACAGGGTTGTACGAGCAGTACTTC	CASSQAGTGLYEQYF
TRBV28	TRBD1	-	TRBJ2-7	TGTGCCAGCAGTCGACAGGGAATCCCCTACGAGCAGTACTTC	CASSRQGIPYEQYF
TRBV23-1	-	-	TRBJ2-7	TGCGCCAGCAGTCACCGGGGTGGGACACCTTCCTACGAGCAGTACTTC	CASSHRGGTPSYEQYF
TRBV6-6	-	-	TRBJ2-7	TGTGCCAGCAGTTACTCGGCACAGACCTCCTACGAGCAGTACTTC	CASSYSAQTSYEQYF
TRBV6-6	-	-	TRBJ1-2	TGTGCCAGCAGTTACAGGACTGAATATGGCTACACCTTC	CASSYRTEYGYTF
TRBV11-2	TRBD1	-	TRBJ2-7	TGTGCCAGCAGCTCGCTGACAGGGTTGGGCGAGCAGTACTTC	CASSSLTGLGEQYF
TRBV6-4	TRBD2	-	TRBJ2-2	TGTGCCAGCAGTGACACACTAAGCGGGGACACCGGGGAGCTGTTTTTT	CASSDTLSGDTGELFF
TRBV20-1	-	-	TRBJ2-7	TGCAGTGCTAGAGTGGGTACGGGGCAGTACTTC	CSARVGTGQYF
TRBV5-1	TRBD1	-	TRBJ1-1	TGCGCCAGCAGCTTGGAGGGACAGCCCCTCACTGAAGCTTTCTTT	CASSLEGQPLTEAFF